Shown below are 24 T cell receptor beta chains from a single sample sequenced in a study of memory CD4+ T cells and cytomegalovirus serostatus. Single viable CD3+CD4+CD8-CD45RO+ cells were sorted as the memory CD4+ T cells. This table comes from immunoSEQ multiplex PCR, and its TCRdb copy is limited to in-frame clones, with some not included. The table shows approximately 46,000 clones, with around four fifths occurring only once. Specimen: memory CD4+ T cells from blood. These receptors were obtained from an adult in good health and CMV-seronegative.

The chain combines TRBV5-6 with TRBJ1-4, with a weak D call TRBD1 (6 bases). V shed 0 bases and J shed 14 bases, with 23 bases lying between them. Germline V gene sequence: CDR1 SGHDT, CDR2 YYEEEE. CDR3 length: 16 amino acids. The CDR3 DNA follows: TGTGCCAGCAGCTTGGCCCCCGTCCCGGGACAAGGGTCGCTGTTTTTT. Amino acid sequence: CASSLAPVPGQGSLFF.

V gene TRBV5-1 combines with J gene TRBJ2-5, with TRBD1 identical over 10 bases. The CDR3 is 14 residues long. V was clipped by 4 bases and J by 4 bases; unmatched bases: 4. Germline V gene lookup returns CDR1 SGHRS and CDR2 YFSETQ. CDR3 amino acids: CASSLTGGRETQYF. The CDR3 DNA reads TGCGCCAGCAGCCTGACAGGGGGCAGAGAGACCCAGTACTTC.

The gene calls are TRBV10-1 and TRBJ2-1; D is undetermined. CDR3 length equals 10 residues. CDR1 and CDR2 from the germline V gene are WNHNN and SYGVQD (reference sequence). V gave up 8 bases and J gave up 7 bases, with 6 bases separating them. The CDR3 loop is CASGPNEQFF. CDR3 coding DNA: TGCGCCAGCGGCCCAAATGAGCAGTTCTTC.

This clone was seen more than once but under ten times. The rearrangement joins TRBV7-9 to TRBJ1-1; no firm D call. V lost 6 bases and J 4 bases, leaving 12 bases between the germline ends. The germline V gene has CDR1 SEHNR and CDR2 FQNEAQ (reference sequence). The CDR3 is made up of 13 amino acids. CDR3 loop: CASSPGPSTEAFF. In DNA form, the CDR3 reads TGTGCCAGCAGTCCGGGCCCCTCCACTGAAGCTTTCTTT.

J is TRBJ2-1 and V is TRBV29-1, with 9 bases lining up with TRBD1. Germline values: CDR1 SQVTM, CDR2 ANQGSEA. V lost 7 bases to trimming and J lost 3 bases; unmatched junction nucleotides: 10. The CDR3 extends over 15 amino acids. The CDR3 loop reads CSGGVRQGGYNEQFF. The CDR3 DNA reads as TGCAGCGGTGGGGTTCGACAGGGGGGCTACAATGAGCAGTTCTTC.

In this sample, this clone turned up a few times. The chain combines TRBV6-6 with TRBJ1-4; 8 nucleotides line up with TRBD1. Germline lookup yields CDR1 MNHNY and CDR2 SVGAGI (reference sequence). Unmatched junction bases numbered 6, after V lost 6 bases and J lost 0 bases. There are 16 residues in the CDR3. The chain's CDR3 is CASSSQGEPTNEKLFF. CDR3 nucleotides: TGTGCCAGCAGCTCACAGGGGGAGCCAACTAATGAAAAACTGTTTTTT.

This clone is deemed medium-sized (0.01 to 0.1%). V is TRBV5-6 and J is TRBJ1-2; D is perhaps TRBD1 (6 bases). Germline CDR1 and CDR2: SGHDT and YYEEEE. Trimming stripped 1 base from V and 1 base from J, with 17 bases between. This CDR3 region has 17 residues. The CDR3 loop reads CASSLLRGSKGNYGYTF. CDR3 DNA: TGTGCCAGCAGCTTGTTAAGGGGGTCGAAGGGTAACTATGGCTACACCTTC.

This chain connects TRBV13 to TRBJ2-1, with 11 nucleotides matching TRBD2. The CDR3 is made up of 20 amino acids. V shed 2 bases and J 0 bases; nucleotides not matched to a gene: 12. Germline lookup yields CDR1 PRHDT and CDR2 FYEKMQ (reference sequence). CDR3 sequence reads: CASSLYSRLAGKSSYNEQFF. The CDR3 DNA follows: TGTGCCAGCAGCTTATATAGTCGACTAGCGGGGAAGAGCTCCTACAATGAGCAGTTCTTC.

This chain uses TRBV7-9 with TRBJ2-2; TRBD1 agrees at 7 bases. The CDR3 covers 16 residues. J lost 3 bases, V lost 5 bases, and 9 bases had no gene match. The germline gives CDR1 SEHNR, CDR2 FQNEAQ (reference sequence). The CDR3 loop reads CASSPDQDRHTGELFF. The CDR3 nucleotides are TGTGCCAGCAGCCCGGACCAGGACAGGCACACCGGGGAGCTGTTTTTT.

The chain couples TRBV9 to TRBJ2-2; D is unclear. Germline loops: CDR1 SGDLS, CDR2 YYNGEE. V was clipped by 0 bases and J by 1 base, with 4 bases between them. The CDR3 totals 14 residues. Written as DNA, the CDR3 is TGTGCCAGCAGCGTAGACGTGAACACCGGGGAGCTGTTTTTT. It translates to CASSVDVNTGELFF.

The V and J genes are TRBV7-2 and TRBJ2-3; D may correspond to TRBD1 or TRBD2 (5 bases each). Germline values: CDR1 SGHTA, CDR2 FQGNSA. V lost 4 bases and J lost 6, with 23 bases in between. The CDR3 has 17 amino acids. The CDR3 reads CASSSTAGTASWDTQYF. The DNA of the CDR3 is TGTGCCAGCAGCTCAACCGCCGGGACCGCCTCTTGGGATACGCAGTATTTT.

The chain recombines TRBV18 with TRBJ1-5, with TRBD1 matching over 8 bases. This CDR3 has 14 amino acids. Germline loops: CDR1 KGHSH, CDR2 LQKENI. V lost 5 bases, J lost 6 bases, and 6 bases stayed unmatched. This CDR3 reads CASSAQGAGQPQHF. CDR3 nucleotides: TGTGCCAGCTCAGCCCAGGGGGCAGGTCAGCCCCAGCATTTT.

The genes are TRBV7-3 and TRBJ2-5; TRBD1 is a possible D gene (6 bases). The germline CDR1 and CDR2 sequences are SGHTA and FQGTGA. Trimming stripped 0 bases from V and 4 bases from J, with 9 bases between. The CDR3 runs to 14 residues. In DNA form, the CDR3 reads TGTGCCAGCAGCTTAACAGGGGGACCAGAGACCCAGTACTTC. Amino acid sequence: CASSLTGGPETQYF.

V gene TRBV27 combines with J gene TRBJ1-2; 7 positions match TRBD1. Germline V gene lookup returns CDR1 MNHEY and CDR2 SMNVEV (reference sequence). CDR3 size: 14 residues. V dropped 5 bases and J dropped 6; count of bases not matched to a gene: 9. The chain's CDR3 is CASSGSTGRHGYTF. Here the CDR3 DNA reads TGTGCCAGCAGTGGATCGACAGGGCGTCATGGCTACACCTTC.

This CDR3 reads CASSLSAGRTDTQYF. The DNA of the CDR3 is TGTGCCAGCAGCTTGTCGGCGGGGCGCACAGATACGCAGTATTTT. J is TRBJ2-3 and V is TRBV5-4; TRBD2 is a possible D gene (6 bases). Trimming removed 1 base at V and 1 base at J, with 10 bases between. The CDR3 loop spans 15 amino acids. Germline CDR1 is SGHNT and CDR2 is YYREEE (reference sequence). The full variable domain, its missing parts supplied by reference TRBV5-4 and TRBJ2-3, is ETGVTQSPTHLIKTRGQQVTLRCSSQSGHNTVSWYQQALGQGPQFIFQYYREEENGRGNFPPRFSGLQFPNYSSELNVNALELDDSALYLCASSLSAGRTDTQYFGPGTRLTVL.

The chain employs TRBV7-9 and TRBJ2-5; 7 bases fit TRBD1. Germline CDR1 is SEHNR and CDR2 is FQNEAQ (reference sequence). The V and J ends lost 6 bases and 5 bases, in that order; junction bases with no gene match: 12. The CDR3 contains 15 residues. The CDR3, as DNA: TGTGCCAGCAGGGCACGCAGGGGGTTGAGGGAGACCCAGTACTTC. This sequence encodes CASRARRGLRETQYF.

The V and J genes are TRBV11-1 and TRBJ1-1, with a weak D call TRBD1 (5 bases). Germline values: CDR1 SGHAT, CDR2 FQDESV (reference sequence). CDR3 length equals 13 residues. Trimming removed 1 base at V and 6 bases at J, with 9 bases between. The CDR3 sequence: CASSLEQDSEAFF. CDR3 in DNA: TGTGCCAGCAGCTTAGAACAGGATTCTGAAGCTTTCTTT.

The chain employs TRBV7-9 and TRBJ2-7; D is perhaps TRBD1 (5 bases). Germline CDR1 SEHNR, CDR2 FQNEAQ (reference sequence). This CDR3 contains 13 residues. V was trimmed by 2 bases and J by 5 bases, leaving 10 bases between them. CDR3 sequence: CASSLFAGNEQYF. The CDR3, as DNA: TGTGCCAGCAGCTTATTCGCAGGGAACGAGCAGTACTTC. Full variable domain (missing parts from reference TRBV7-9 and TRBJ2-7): DTGVSQNPRHKITKRGQNVTFRCDPISEHNRLYWYRQTLGQGPEFLTYFQNEAQLEKSRLLSDRFSAERPKGSFSTLEIQRTEQGDSAMYLCASSLFAGNEQYFGPGTRLTVT.

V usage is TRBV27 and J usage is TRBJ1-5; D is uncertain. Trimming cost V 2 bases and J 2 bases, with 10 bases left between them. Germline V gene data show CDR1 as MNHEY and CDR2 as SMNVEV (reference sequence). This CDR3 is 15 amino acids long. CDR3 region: CASSLGGSGNQPQHF. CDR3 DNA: TGTGCCAGCAGTTTAGGAGGGAGTGGCAATCAGCCCCAGCATTTT.

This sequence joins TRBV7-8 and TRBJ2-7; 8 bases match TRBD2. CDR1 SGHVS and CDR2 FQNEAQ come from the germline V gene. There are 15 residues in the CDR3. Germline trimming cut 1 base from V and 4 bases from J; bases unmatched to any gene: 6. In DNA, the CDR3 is TGTGCCAGCAGCTTAGAGCGGGGGCGGATTTACGAGCAGTACTTC. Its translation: CASSLERGRIYEQYF.

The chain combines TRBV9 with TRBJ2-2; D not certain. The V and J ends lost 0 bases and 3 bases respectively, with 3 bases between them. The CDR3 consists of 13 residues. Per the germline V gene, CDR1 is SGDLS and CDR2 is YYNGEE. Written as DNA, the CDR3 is TGTGCCAGCAGCGTAGACGACACCGGGGAGCTGTTTTTT. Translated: CASSVDDTGELFF.

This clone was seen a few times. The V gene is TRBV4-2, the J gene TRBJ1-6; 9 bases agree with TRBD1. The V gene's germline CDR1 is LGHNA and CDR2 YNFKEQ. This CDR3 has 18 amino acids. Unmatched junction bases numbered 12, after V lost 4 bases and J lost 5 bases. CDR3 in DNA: TGTGCCAGCAGCCCCTCAACCGGGACAGGGTCTAATAATTCACCCCTCCACTTT. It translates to CASSPSTGTGSNNSPLHF.

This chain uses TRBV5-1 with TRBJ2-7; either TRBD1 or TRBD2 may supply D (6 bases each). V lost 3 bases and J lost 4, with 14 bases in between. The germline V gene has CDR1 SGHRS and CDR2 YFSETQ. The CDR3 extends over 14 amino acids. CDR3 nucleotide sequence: TGCGCCAGCAGCTCCGCCGGAGGGGGATACGAGCAGTACTTC. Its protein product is CASSSAGGGYEQYF. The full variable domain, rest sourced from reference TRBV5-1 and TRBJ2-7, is KAGVTQTPRYLIKTRGQQVTLSCSPISGHRSVSWYQQTPGQGLQFLFEYFSETQRNKGNFPGRFSGRQFSNSRSEMNVSTLELGDSALYLCASSSAGGGYEQYFGPGTRLTVT.

CDR3 sequence (DNA): TGTGCCAGCAGCTTAGCTTTTGTGACCGGGGAGCTGTTTTTT. Translation gives CASSLAFVTGELFF. The V and J genes are TRBV7-2 and TRBJ2-2; D not resolved. The CDR3 spans 14 residues. Germline loops: CDR1 SGHTA, CDR2 FQGNSA. Trimming left V 0 bases short and J 5 bases short, with 7 bases between.